This TCR beta chain came from a study of shared clonotypes between healthy human individuals. Findings and limits, study-wide: Clonotype sharing among the donors was expected to vary with sequencing depth.

Details on this clone: Its target is unknown.

Scientists sequenced DNA from unsorted PBMC on ten immunoSEQ deep assay plates. This table comes from immunoSEQ multiplex PCR, and its TCRdb copy is limited to in-frame clones, with some not included. The sample holds around 500,000 clones; around 78% are singletons and the top ten take around 13%. This CDR3 region has 13 residues. CDR1 is SGHVS and CDR2 is FNYEAQ in the germline V gene. Trimming stripped 5 bases from V and 12 bases from J, with 17 bases between. The receptor was isolated from a woman aged 40 to 50 in good health. Some clones in this sample may be carry-over from other donors' samples. Sequenced input: PBMCs. The chain has TRBV7-6 and TRBJ2-1, with TRBD1 as a possible D gene (6 bases). In DNA form, the CDR3 reads TGTGCCAGCAGCCTCAACAGGGAGCGTGCGCAGTTCTTC. Translating it yields CASSLNRERAQFF.